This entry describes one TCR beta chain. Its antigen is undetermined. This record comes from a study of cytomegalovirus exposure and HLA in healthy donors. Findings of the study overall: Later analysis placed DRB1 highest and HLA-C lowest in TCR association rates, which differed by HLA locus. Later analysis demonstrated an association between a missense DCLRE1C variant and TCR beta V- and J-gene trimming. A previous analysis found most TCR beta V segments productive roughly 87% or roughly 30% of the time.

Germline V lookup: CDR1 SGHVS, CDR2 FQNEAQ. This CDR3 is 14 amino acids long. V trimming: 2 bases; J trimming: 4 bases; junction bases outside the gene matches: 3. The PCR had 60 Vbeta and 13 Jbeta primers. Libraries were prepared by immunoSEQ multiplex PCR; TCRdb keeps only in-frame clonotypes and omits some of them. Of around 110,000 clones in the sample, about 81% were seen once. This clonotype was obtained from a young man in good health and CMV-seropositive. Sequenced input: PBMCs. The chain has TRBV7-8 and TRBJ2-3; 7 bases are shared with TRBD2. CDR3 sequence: CASSLLAGADTQYF. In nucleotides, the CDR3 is TGTGCCAGCAGCTTATTAGCGGGTGCAGATACGCAGTATTTT.